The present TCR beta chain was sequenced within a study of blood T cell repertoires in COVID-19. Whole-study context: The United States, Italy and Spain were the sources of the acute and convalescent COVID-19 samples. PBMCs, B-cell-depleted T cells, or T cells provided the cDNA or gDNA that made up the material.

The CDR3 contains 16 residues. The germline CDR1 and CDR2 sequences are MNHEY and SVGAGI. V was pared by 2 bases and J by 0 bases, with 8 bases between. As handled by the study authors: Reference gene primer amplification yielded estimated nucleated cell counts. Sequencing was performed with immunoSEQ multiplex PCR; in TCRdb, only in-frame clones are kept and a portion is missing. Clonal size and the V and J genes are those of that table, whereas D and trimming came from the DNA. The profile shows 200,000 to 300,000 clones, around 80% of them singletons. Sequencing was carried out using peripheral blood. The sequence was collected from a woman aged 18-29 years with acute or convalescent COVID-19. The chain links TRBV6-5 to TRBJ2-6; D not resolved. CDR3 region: CASSYEAYSGANVLTF. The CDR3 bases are TGTGCCAGCAGTTACGAGGCTTACTCTGGGGCCAACGTCCTGACTTTC.